This T cell receptor (beta chain) was observed in a study of T-cell reconstitution after alpha-beta-depleted transplantation in children. Unique molecular identifiers were used in preparing the TCRbeta library. TCRdb used MiXCR to reprocess the PCR reads, holding one entry per CDR3 protein. The repertoire holds hundreds of thousands of distinct CDR3 sequences, with 13% as singletons. Germline CDR1 and CDR2: SGHAT and FQNNGV. The V gene lost 0 bases and the J gene lost 4 bases, with 13 bases spanning the gap. The CDR3 is 17 amino acids. This clonotype was picked up a small number of times. The material sequenced was PBMCs, taken from the stem cell graft. J is TRBJ1-6 and V is TRBV11-2; the D is unclear. This sequence originates from a human donor who donated a stem cell graft to a child with Fanconi anemia. The CDR3 sequence: CASSLDERRGYNSPLHF. The CDR3 bases are TGTGCCAGCAGCTTAGACGAACGCCGAGGGTATAATTCACCCCTCCACTTT.